This T cell receptor beta chain is from a study of cytomegalovirus exposure and HLA in healthy donors. Germline V gives CDR1 MGHRA, CDR2 YSYEKL. CDR3 length: 15 amino acids. V was trimmed by 1 base and J by 1 base, leaving 10 bases between them. This clone was observed a single time. The target antigen is unknown. Study-wide results and caveats: It was assumed in the presence/absence analyses that sequencing depth was roughly uniform across donors. Some TCR beta chains (over 150 of them) were listed as cytomegalovirus-associated. The study dropped some indistinguishable V segments, TRBV6-2 and TRBV6-3 among them. At a 0.05 false discovery rate, a later analysis found approximately 17,000 TCR beta sequences to be associated with HLA alleles.

Use of 60 Vbeta and 13 Jbeta primers characterized the PCR. Sequenced by immunoSEQ multiplex PCR; TCRdb stores in-frame clones only, minus some. In the table there are around 130,000 clones, more than 65% of which are singletons. The specimen sequenced was PBMCs. This chain uses TRBV4-1 with TRBJ2-5, with D uncertain. This TCR derives from a woman younger than 30 in good health and CMV-seropositive. CDR3 region: CASSQVREIQETQYF. DNA for the CDR3: TGCGCCAGCAGCCAAGTTAGAGAAATCCAAGAGACCCAGTACTTC.